A selection of T cell receptor beta chains follows, all from one sample in a study of T cell clones after liver transplantation. Sequencing was performed with immunoSEQ multiplex PCR; in TCRdb, only in-frame clones are kept and a portion is missing. The sample lists 60,000 or so clones, about two thirds seen once, with roughly 15% in the top ten. The material was CD4+ T cells from blood, obtained before liver transplant. Receptors originate from a human donor who received a liver transplant. The CDR3 runs from the conserved cysteine through the conserved F or W. The D gene is left open where the match is weak. The size of a clone is reported for some rows only, either as once, few or many, or as a class for expanded clones.

TRBJ2-7	TRBV19	TRBD1	.	16	TGTGCCAGTAGTTCCCGCTCGGCAGGGGGCCGTGGGGAGCAGTACTTC	CASSSRSAGGRGEQYF
TRBJ2-7	TRBV27	.	.	14	TGTGCCAGCAGTCGCTGGGGGCCATCCTACGAGCAGTACTTC	CASSRWGPSYEQYF
TRBJ1-2	TRBV7-3	TRBD1	.	16	TGTGCCAGCAGCTTAACAGGGGGCGAGGCTAGCTATGGCTACACCTTC	CASSLTGGEASYGYTF
TRBJ1-1	TRBV7-3	TRBD1	.	15	TGTGCCAGCAGTAAGACGGGACAGGCGAACACTGAAGCTTTCTTT	CASSKTGQANTEAFF
TRBJ1-4	TRBV28	TRBD1	.	18	TGTGCCAGCACCAACTACCGGGACAGAGGGACAACTAATGAAAAACTGTTTTTT	CASTNYRDRGTTNEKLFF
TRBJ2-3	TRBV19	TRBD2	.	15	TGTGCCAGTAGGAGCGGGCTAGCGGGGGGGGCAACGCAGTATTTT	CASRSGLAGGATQYF
TRBJ2-2	TRBV10-2	.	once	17	TGCGCCAGCAGTGAACGTTGGGGCAGACCTCACACCGGGGAGCTGTTTTTT	CASSERWGRPHTGELFF
TRBJ2-7	TRBV7-8	.	.	14	TGTGCCAGCAGCTTGAGGGACAAACCTTACGAGCAGTACTTC	CASSLRDKPYEQYF
TRBJ1-5	TRBV5-5	.	.	15	TGTGCCAGCAGCCGCCGGGACTCCATTAATCAGCCCCAGCATTTT	CASSRRDSINQPQHF
TRBJ2-3	TRBV6-1	.	.	13	TGTGCCAGCAGTGAAACCGTAGCAGATACGCAGTATTTT	CASSETVADTQYF
TRBJ2-7	TRBV7-2	.	.	14	TGTGCCAGCAGGCGCACTGGAGGGTACAGCGAGCAGTACTTC	CASRRTGGYSEQYF
TRBJ2-7	TRBV11-2	TRBD2	medium-sized	15	TGTGCCAGCAGCCAATCTAGCGGGGGGGCCCACGAGCAGTACTTC	CASSQSSGGAHEQYF
TRBJ2-7	TRBV7-9	TRBD2	once	17	TGTGCCAGCAGCCCCGGACTAGCGGGGTTATTACCCTACGAGCAGTACTTC	CASSPGLAGLLPYEQYF
TRBJ2-5	TRBV2	.	.	12	TGTGCCAGCACAGCGACCCAAGAGACCCAGTACTTC	CASTATQETQYF
TRBJ2-1	TRBV5-4	TRBD2	.	17	TGTGCCAGCAGCCCCGGGGGTGCGGGGACTACCTACAATGAGCAGTTCTTC	CASSPGGAGTTYNEQFF
TRBJ1-1	TRBV6-4	.	few	16	TGTGCCAGCAGTGACTCGAGTCGGGGGGCACCCACTGAAGCTTTCTTT	CASSDSSRGAPTEAFF
TRBJ2-7	TRBV5-1	TRBD1	.	15	TGCGCCAGCAGCTTGGGGAACAGGGGAACCTACGAGCAGTACTTC	CASSLGNRGTYEQYF
TRBJ2-3	TRBV18	TRBD2	.	14	TGTGCCAGCTCACTCGGGGGGGGCACAGATACGCAGTATTTT	CASSLGGGTDTQYF
TRBJ1-2	TRBV5-8	.	.	16	TGTGCCAGCAACCAGGGGCCCCGGACGGTGGACTATGGCTACACCTTC	CASNQGPRTVDYGYTF
TRBJ1-1	TRBV30	.	.	13	TGTGCCTGGAGCCGGGGACAGAACACTGAAGCTTTCTTT	CAWSRGQNTEAFF
TRBJ2-5	TRBV7-3	.	.	14	TGTGCCAGCAGCCCCGGGAGCCCCAAGGGGACCCAGTACTTC	CASSPGSPKGTQYF
TRBJ2-7	TRBV10-3	TRBD1	.	15	TGTGCCATCAGTGGGGACAGGGGGCACTCCTACGAGCAGTACTTC	CAISGDRGHSYEQYF
TRBJ2-3	TRBV9	.	few	15	TGTGCCAGCAGCGCTCATCCGGTTGGCACAGATACGCAGTATTTT	CASSAHPVGTDTQYF
TRBJ1-6	TRBV9	.	.	14	TGTGCCAGCAGCACTAGCTCCTATAATTCACCCCTCCACTTT	CASSTSSYNSPLHF
TRBJ1-1	TRBV6-5	.	.	14	TGTGCCAGCAGTTATACCCCCGGGGACTCTGAAGCTTTCTTT	CASSYTPGDSEAFF
TRBJ2-1	TRBV20-1	.	.	10	TGCAGTGCTAGCGGGGGGCTGCAGTTCTTC	CSASGGLQFF
TRBJ1-5	TRBV6-1	.	many	14	TGTGCCAGCAGTGAAATGAGGGGCAATCAGCCCCAGCATTTT	CASSEMRGNQPQHF
TRBJ1-1	TRBV5-6	.	many	15	TGTGCCAGCAGCTTAGTCACCCAGATGAACACTGAAGCTTTCTTT	CASSLVTQMNTEAFF
TRBJ1-6	TRBV7-2	.	.	16	TGTGCCAGCAGCTTAGTCTCAACAGGGAGTAATTCACCCCTCCACTTT	CASSLVSTGSNSPLHF
TRBJ2-3	TRBV5-4	TRBD1	.	14	TGTGCCAGCAGTCGTGGACAGGGCACAGATACGCAGTATTTT	CASSRGQGTDTQYF
TRBJ1-1	TRBV11-3	TRBD1	.	15	TGTGCCAGCAGCTTAAGGGGGCAGAGGAACACTGAAGCTTTCTTT	CASSLRGQRNTEAFF
TRBJ2-7	TRBV7-2	.	.	13	TGTGCCAGCTCCCCCCCCGGGACCTACGAGCAGTACTTC	CASSPPGTYEQYF
TRBJ2-1	TRBV6-5	.	few	15	TGTGCCAGCAGTTACTCCACAGCTTTATACAATGAGCAGTTCTTC	CASSYSTALYNEQFF
TRBJ1-1	TRBV28	TRBD1	.	15	TGTGCCAGCAGACAACAGGGGGATAAGGGAGCTGAAGCTTTCTTT	CASRQQGDKGAEAFF
TRBJ1-1	TRBV6-5	.	many	15	TGTGCCAGCAGTTACGAGGGGGAAACGCGGGCCGAAGCTTTCTTT	CASSYEGETRAEAFF
TRBJ1-2	TRBV18	TRBD1	.	14	TGTGCCAGCTCACCGCAGGGACAGGACTATGGCTACACCTTC	CASSPQGQDYGYTF
TRBJ2-7	TRBV7-2	.	.	14	TGTGCCAGCAGCCCCATAGCGGCTTCCTACGAGCAGTACTTC	CASSPIAASYEQYF
TRBJ1-1	TRBV5-6	.	.	15	TGTGCCAGCAGCTCGTACGGGACACAGAACACTGAAGCTTTCTTT	CASSSYGTQNTEAFF
TRBJ1-1	TRBV6-4	.	.	15	TGTCCTAGCCAGATGTTTACAGTCCTGAACACTGAAGCTTTCTTT	CPSQMFTVLNTEAFF
TRBJ2-7	TRBV28	.	.	15	TGTGCCAGCAGTCATGCAAAAACCTCTACCTACGAGCAGTACTTC	CASSHAKTSTYEQYF
TRBJ2-3	TRBV19	TRBD2	.	16	TGTGCCAGTAGTGGGGCGGGACTAGCGGGGGTAGATACGCAGTATTTT	CASSGAGLAGVDTQYF
TRBJ1-6	TRBV6-5	TRBD1	many	14	TGTGCCAGCAGCTCGCCAGGGGGCAACTCACCCCTCCACTTT	CASSSPGGNSPLHF
TRBJ1-2	TRBV7-7	.	.	15	TGTGCCAGCAGCTCCTTAAATACAGCTAACTATGGCTACACCTTC	CASSSLNTANYGYTF